The clone carrying this TCR beta chain is a singleton in its sample. Its antigen is not identified. These data come from a study of cytomegalovirus exposure and HLA in healthy donors. Whole-study findings and limits: Exclusion as indistinguishable affected some V segments, including TRBV6-2 and TRBV6-3.

V dropped 5 bases and J dropped 5 bases, with 12 bases sitting between them. The CDR3 covers 14 residues. Germline lookup yields CDR1 MNHEY and CDR2 SVGAGI. The PCR had 60 Vbeta and 13 Jbeta primers. The protocol was immunoSEQ multiplex PCR, while the TCRdb copy is restricted to in-frame clones and leaves out a portion. The table has 180,000 or so clones, about three quarters seen once; the top ten hold 11% to 15%. This receptor was taken from a man aged 50-59 years in good health and CMV-seropositive. The chain uses TRBV6-5 and TRBJ1-4; possibly TRBD1 for D (5 bases). The sequenced sample was PBMCs. The CDR3 loop reads CASSEIRVNEKLFF. In DNA form, the CDR3 reads TGTGCCAGCAGTGAAATCAGGGTCAATGAAAAACTGTTTTTT.